The 4 T cell receptor beta chains in this list originate from one sample, sequenced in a study of Ad26.COV2.S vaccination and SARS-CoV-2 variants. Measured with immunoSEQ multiplex PCR; TCRdb has only the in-frame clones, and not every one. The table lists hundreds of thousands of clones, about 87% of them singletons, with about 3.1% in the top ten. As for treatment: some 19 received Ad26.COV2.S at low or high dose, single or two shots; roughly five received placebo; per-sample allocation not given. Sampling was performed 63 days after the first vaccine or placebo injection. The sample here was peripheral blood, taken in a trial of Ad26.COV2.S vaccine versus placebo. Source of these receptors: a person between 18 and 59 years old who received the Ad26.COV2.S COVID-19 vaccine or a placebo.

The chain uses TRBV7-9 and TRBJ2-1; 8 bases line up with TRBD2. The trim removed 2 bases at V and 3 bases at J, leaving 3 bases unmatched. CDR3 size: 15 residues. The V gene's germline CDR1 is SEHNR and CDR2 FQNEAQ (reference sequence). Written as DNA, the CDR3 is TGTGCCAGCAGCTTACCGGGACTAGGCTACAATGAGCAGTTCTTC. Protein product: CASSLPGLGYNEQFF.

The rearrangement joins TRBV6-5 to TRBJ2-2; D is uncertain. The germline V gene encodes CDR1 MNHEY and CDR2 SVGAGI. CDR3 length: 15 residues. Trimming stripped 8 bases from V and 0 bases from J, with 13 bases between. The CDR3, as DNA: TGTGCCAGCTCCCCCGAGGCGGCGAACACCGGGGAGCTGTTTTTT. It specifies CASSPEAANTGELFF.

The chain carries TRBV27 and TRBJ2-2; 11 nucleotides match TRBD2. CDR1 and CDR2 (germline): MNHEY, SMNVEV (reference sequence). Losses at the gene ends were 4 bases for V and 7 bases for J; bases not matched to a gene: 5. The CDR3 spans 15 residues. As DNA, the CDR3 is TGTGCCAGCAGTTCCTCGACTAGCGGGGTCGGGGAGCTGTTTTTT. Its translation is CASSSSTSGVGELFF.

This clone was seen just once. V and J are TRBV7-9 and TRBJ1-3, with D possibly TRBD1 on 6 matching bases. Germline CDR1 and CDR2: SEHNR and FQNEAQ (reference sequence). The CDR3 has 15 residues. V gave up 3 bases and J gave up 0 bases, with 9 bases separating them. The CDR3, as DNA: TGTGCCAGCAGCTTGAAGGGACACTCTGGAAACACCATATATTTT. It specifies CASSLKGHSGNTIYF.